This entry concerns a single T cell receptor beta chain. This clone's antigen is unknown. Libraries were made using the immunoSEQ multiplex PCR assay. The multiplex PCR relied on a mix of 60 forward primers for TCR Vbeta segments and 13 reverse primers for TCR Jbeta segments. The CDR3 region of rearranged TCR beta genes was amplified from genomic DNA by a multiplex PCR assay. The Illumina HiSeq System was used to sequence the amplified TCR beta libraries as 87-base-pair reads. The authors' analysis ran thus. A later analysis counted about 80 million unique TCR beta chains across the 650 to 700 repertoires, and roughly 10 million of these chains were shared by at least two donors. Raw reads were error-corrected and collapsed into unique sequences by a nearest-neighbor algorithm in which closely related sequences were merged to remove PCR and sequencing errors. V, D and J gene segments were assigned by aligning CDR3 sequences to IMGT reference sequences. For a sequence to be retained, a match of at least six nucleotides to both a V gene segment and a J gene segment was required. Rearrangements were called productive when the CDR3 lacked stop codons and stayed in frame with V and J; all others were non-productive. Following IMGT convention, CDR3 was defined as the stretch from the second conserved V-encoded cysteine to the conserved J-encoded phenylalanine. The earlier analysis of more than 450 of the donors excluded sequences that lacked an unambiguous match to a single V gene segment. In an earlier analysis of a few hundred of the donors, V segments were called functional above 56.7% productive rearrangements and were called segregating when the between-donor standard deviation exceeded 5%. To diagnose cytomegalovirus status from the catalog of TCR beta chain sequences, a statistical classification framework was built. In a later analysis, TCR nucleotide sequences were compared against IMGT/GENE-DB human TR gene sequences so that V and J genes could be assigned. In a later analysis, CDR3 sequences and most-parsimonious VDJ recombination scenarios were assigned using the TCRdist pipeline. In a later analysis, each TCR beta chain was defined by its CDR3 amino acid sequence together with its V-gene family, and reads lacking a unique V-gene family were excluded. As a way to deal with suspected cross-contamination and a sequencing artifact, a later analysis dropped 450 to 600 nucleotide sequences that were highly shared and had low generation probability. In a later analysis, a clonal expansion index was calculated for each public chain from normalized within-repertoire ranks of inferred template counts. Generation probabilities in a later analysis came from a VDJ recombination model fitted to out-of-frame rearrangements, and those results were checked against IGoR. In a later analysis, TCR-TCR, TCR-HLA and TCR-CMV co-occurrence was scored with hypergeometric tests, and a repertoire-size bias correction was applied to TCR pairs. To estimate false discovery rates, a later analysis permuted the HLA or CMV assignments 20 times. In a later analysis, co-occurring TCRs were grouped using DBSCAN, with TCRdist sequence similarity added in when clustering inside HLA-allele-positive subsets. Repertoires with fewer than 30,000 or more than 120,000 public chains were left out of co-occurrence clustering, as were roughly five repertoires with anomalous nucleotide sharing. TCRdb limited this immuneACCESS table to in-frame rearrangements with V and J called. A share of clones is missing; checked studies link under half to unresolved V genes, and the rest is unexplained. The V and J calls and the clone size are those of that table, but D and trimming were determined from the DNA. The sample's table lists a count of around 140,000 clones. The top ten clonotypes cover around 0.96% of the sample.

In total, roughly 670 healthy bone marrow donors made up the cohort. All cohort members were sampled while nominally healthy, although unrecorded immune exposures were likely present. The donor was CMV seronegative and belonged to the group of 352 seronegative cohort members. A peripheral blood sample was provided by each donor, and peripheral blood mononuclear cells were used for TCR beta sequencing. The Qiagen DNeasy Blood Extraction Kit was used to extract genomic DNA from the blood cell samples. The source of the sample is a study of cytomegalovirus exposure and HLA in healthy donors (dated by TCRdb to 2015 to 2018). With respect to the entire study: In an earlier analysis of 550 to 750 of the donors, about 260 Gb of sequence data and 117 million unique TCR beta sequences from about 179 million T cells were reported. An early release covering 550 to 700 HLA-typed donors comprised 250 to 350 gigabases of sequencing data and approximately 85 million unique TCR sequences. Among the roughly 400 genotyped donors, roughly 80% belonged to the genetic ancestry cluster associated with self-reported Caucasian donors. The study aimed to test whether cataloging public T cell receptors could reveal signatures of past pathogen exposure. The study profiled the T cell repertoires of fewer than 850 subjects by immunosequencing and related them to cytomegalovirus serostatus. In addition to the first cohort of 500 to 850 subjects, a separate validation cohort of 130 or so different subjects was used. The study combined high-throughput TCR immunosequencing, statistical association of individual TCRs with disease status, and machine learning to predict cytomegalovirus infection status. A later analysis re-examined previously published TCR beta repertoires from around 670 donors and added high-resolution HLA genotyping to investigate patterns of TCR occurrence. Rather than drawing on any new phenotypic data, the later analysis identified candidate immune exposures from TCR beta sequences and the way those sequences occurred across donors. To decide whether each TCR beta V gene segment behaved as functional or pseudogenic, an earlier analysis of approximately 620 of the donors relied on high-throughput TCR beta sequencing. Donor age, sex, ethnicity and CMV serostatus were compiled together with the repertoire data. Genome-wide SNP genotypes for about three fifths of the roughly 670 donors were used in a later genetic analysis, which treated that subset as a discovery cohort. Every repertoire in the discovery cohort had been generated on one and the same sequencing platform. HLA typing covered class I and class II loci at four-digit resolution. Typing coverage differed by locus: A, B, C, DRB1 and DQB1 were typed in roughly 620-630 donors, DQA1 in 522, DPA1 in approximately 600, and DPB1 in 400 to 480. Because of strong linkage in the cohort, roughly five DR-DQ haplotypes were treated as single units for association and clustering. Among some 410 genotyped donors of the cohort, an average of roughly 230,000 unique TCR beta nucleotide sequences was sequenced per donor, of which about 18% were non-productive. Study-wide findings and limitations: Across donors, most TCR sequences were observed very rarely, whereas some public TCRs were present in many individuals. A later genetic analysis associated a missense DCLRE1C variant with V-gene and J-gene trimming of TCR beta chains, and an independent cohort replicated the association. In a later analysis, most CMV-associated TCR beta chains were found to appear HLA-restricted, with HLA associations seemingly driven largely by CMV exposure. In an earlier analysis of some 500 of the donors, most TCR beta V segments were observed in productive rearrangements about 87% or about 30% of the time, broadly matching IMGT annotations. Because some donors lacked HLA typing at each locus, the association tests relied only on the typed subset. A later analysis associated some 17,000 TCR beta sequences with specific HLA alleles at a false discovery rate of 0.05. In a later analysis, HLA-associated TCR beta chains were found to be more clonally expanded and to have lower generation probabilities than equally common non-associated chains. Assigning TCR associations to individual alleles was difficult when HLA alleles, especially DR and DQ, strongly co-occurred. According to a later analysis, parvovirus B19, influenza, CMV and Epstein-Barr virus appeared linked to several top co-occurrence clusters. The authors suggested that the approach could potentially be extended to other disease states and immunological phenotypes. This cohort had only TCR beta chains sequenced, and the lack of alpha or paired-chain data limited which features could be detected. The presence/absence analyses assumed that sequencing depth was roughly uniform across donors, and that assumption may not be true. Because counts were too low, fewer than 20 rarely observed V segments, including chromosome 9 orphons, were excluded from the earlier analysis of around 590 of the donors. A further reported finding was that TCR beta sequences accurately predicted the HLA-A and HLA-B alleles for most subjects in the first cohort. Linkage disequilibrium might explain the correlated functional status among segregating V segments, but an unknown experimental factor could not be excluded. Because the 87-base-pair reads could not distinguish some IMGT-functional V segments, including TRBV6-2 and TRBV6-3, those segments were excluded. Three of the identified cytomegalovirus-associated TCR beta chains were confirmed in vitro to be specific for cytomegalovirus antigens. In a later analysis, the rate of TCR association differed among HLA loci, with DRB1 alleles having the most associated TCRs and HLA-C alleles having the fewest. A cluster of highly shared sequence variants was judged likely to be a technical artifact of the sequencing pipeline. In a later genetic analysis, fewer N-insertions in productive TCRs were reported among donors in an Asian-associated ancestry cluster than the roughly 700-donor mean. The classifier was reported to diagnose cytomegalovirus status with high specificity and sensitivity in both the original cohort and the validation cohort. The only immune exposure information available for the cohort was CMV serostatus. The study gave a list of around 170 TCR beta chains associated with cytomegalovirus.

Including cysteine and phenylalanine, the CDR3 has 13 amino acids. The DNA shown is the 39-base CDR3, in frame from base 1. The germline V gene sets CDR1 to SGHTA and CDR2 to FQGTGA. The trim is 5 bases for V and 2 bases for J, with a gap of 10 bases between the germline ends. Sequenced input: PBMCs. This clonotype was obtained from a male donor in good health and CMV-seronegative. Here the chain combines TRBV7-3 and TRBJ2-7, with no confidently assigned D gene. The DNA reads TGTGCCAGCAGCCGACAAGCCCCCTACGAGCAGTACTTC. Its protein is CASSRQAPYEQYF.